This T cell receptor beta chain was recovered during a study of blood T cell repertoires in COVID-19. Study-wide context: Specimens from acute and convalescent COVID-19 originated in the United States, Italy and Spain. Nucleic acid was either cDNA or gDNA, and it came from T cells, B-cell-depleted T cells, or PBMCs.

Per the original data handling: By means of reference gene primer amplification, nucleated cell counts were estimated. TCRdb keeps only in-frame clones here, not all; method: immunoSEQ multiplex PCR. The V and J calls and the clone size are those of that table, but D and trimming were determined from the DNA. The sample contains around 250,000 clones, roughly 80% of which appear only once. The CDR3 consists of 13 residues. CDR1 is SGHNT, CDR2 YYREEE, per germline (reference sequence). V was shortened by 3 bases and J by 7 bases, with 11 bases between the two germline ends. Only one count was recorded for this clone.

The receptor was derived from a woman under 30 with acute or convalescent COVID-19. V is TRBV5-4 and J is TRBJ1-5; D is ambiguous. The material sequenced was peripheral blood. CDR3 residues: CASSSDPGQPQHF. CDR3 nucleotide sequence: TGTGCCAGCAGCTCCGACCCGGGGCAGCCCCAGCATTTT.